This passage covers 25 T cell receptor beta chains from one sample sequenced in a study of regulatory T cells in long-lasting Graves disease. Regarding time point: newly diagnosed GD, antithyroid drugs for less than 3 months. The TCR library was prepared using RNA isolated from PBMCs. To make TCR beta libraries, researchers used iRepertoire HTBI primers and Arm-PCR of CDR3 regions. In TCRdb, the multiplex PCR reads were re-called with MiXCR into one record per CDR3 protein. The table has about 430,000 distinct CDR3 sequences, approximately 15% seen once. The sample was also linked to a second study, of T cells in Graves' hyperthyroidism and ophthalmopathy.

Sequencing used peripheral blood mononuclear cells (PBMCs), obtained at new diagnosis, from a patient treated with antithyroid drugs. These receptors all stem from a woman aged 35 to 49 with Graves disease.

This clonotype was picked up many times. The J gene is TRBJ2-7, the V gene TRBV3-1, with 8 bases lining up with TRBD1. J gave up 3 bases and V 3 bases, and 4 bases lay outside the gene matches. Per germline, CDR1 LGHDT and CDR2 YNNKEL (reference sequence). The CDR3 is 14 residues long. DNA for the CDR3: TGTGCCAGCAGCCACTCGGACAGGGACTACGAGCAGTACTTC. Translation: CASSHSDRDYEQYF.

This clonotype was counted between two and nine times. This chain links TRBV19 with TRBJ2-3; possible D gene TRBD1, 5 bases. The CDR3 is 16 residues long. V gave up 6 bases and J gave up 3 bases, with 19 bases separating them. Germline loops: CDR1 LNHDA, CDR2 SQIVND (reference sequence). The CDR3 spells CASRPPGQGNTDTQYF. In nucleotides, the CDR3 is TGTGCCAGTAGGCCCCCTGGGCAGGGAAATACAGATACGCAGTATTTT.

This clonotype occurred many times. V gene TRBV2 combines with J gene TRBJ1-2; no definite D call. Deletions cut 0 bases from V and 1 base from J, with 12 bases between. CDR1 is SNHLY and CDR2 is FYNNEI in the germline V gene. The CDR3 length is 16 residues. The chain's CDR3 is CASSEAWVGRNYGYTF. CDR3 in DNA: TGTGCCAGCAGTGAAGCGTGGGTAGGCCGTAACTATGGCTACACCTTC.

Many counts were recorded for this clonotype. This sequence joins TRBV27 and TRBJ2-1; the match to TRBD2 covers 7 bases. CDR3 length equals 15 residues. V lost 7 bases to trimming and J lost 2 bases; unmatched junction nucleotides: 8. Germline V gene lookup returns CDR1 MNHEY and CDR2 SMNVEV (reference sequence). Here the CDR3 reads CASTPGDYTYNEQFF. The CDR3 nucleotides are TGTGCCAGCACCCCTGGGGACTACACCTACAATGAGCAGTTCTTC.

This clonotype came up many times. CDR3 loop: CASGRGTSATGELFF. CDR3 coding DNA: TGTGCTAGTGGCCGCGGGACTAGCGCAACCGGGGAGCTGTTTTTT. The rearrangement links TRBV12-5 to TRBJ2-2; 10 bases align to TRBD2. Unmatched junction bases numbered 6, after V lost 6 bases and J lost 5 bases. This CDR3 has 15 residues. In germline, CDR1 is LGHNT, CDR2 FRNRAP.

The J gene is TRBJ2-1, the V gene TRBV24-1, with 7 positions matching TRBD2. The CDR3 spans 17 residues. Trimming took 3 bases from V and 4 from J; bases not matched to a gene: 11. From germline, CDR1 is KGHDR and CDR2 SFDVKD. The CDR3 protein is CATSDNPGLSKYNEQFF. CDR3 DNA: TGTGCCACCAGTGATAATCCGGGACTATCGAAATACAATGAGCAGTTCTTC.

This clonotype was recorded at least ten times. CDR3: CASSLSFSSGRAPDEQFF. The CDR3 DNA reads TGTGCCAGCAGTCTAAGTTTCTCTAGCGGGAGGGCCCCAGATGAGCAGTTCTTC. This chain uses TRBV28 with TRBJ2-1; 12 nucleotides agree with TRBD2. The germline V gene has CDR1 MDHEN and CDR2 SYDVKM. J lost 8 bases, V lost 5 bases, and 16 bases had no gene match. The CDR3 totals 18 residues.

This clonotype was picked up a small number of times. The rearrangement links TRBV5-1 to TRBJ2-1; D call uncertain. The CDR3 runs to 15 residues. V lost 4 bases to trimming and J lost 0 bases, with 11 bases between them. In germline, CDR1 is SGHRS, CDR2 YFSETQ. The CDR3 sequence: CASSPGSNSYNEQFF. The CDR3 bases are TGCGCCAGCAGCCCGGGCTCTAACTCCTACAATGAGCAGTTCTTC. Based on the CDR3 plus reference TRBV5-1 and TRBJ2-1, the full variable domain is KAGVTQTPRYLIKTRGQQVTLSCSPISGHRSVSWYQQTPGQGLQFLFEYFSETQRNKGNFPGRFSGRQFSNSRSEMNVSTLELGDSALYLCASSPGSNSYNEQFFGPGTRLTVL.

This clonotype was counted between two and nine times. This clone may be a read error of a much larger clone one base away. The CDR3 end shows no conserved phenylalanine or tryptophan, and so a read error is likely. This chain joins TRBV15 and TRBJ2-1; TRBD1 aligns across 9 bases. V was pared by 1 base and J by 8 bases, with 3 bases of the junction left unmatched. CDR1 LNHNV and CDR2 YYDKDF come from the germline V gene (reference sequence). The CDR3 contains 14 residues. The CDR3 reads CATSRVDRGDEQFL. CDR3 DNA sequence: TGTGCCACCAGCAGAGTTGACAGGGGGGATGAGCAGTTCCTC.

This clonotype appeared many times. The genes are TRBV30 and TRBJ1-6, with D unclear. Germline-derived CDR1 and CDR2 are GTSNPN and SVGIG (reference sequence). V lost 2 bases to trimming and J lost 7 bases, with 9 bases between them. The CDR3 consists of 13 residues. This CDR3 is CAWSIQQNSPLHF. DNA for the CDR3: TGTGCCTGGAGTATACAGCAAAATTCACCCCTCCACTTT.

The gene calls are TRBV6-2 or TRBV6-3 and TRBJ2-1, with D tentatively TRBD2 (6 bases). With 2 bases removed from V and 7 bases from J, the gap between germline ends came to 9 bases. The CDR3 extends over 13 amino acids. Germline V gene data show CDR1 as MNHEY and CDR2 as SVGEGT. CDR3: CASSYHGSNEQFF. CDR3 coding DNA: TGTGCCAGCAGTTACCACGGGAGTAATGAGCAGTTCTTC.

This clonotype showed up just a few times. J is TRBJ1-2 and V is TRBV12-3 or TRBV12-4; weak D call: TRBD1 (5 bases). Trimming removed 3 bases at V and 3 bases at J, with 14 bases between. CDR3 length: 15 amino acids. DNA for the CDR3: TGTGCCAGCAGTTTTTTACTGGGGGGTGACTATGGCTACACCTTC. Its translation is CASSFLLGGDYGYTF.

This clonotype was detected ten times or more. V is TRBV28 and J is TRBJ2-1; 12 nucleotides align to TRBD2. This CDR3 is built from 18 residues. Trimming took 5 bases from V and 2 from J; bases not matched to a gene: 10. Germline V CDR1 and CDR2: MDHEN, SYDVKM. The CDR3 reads CASSPGLAGYFAYNEQFF. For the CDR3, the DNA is TGTGCCAGCAGTCCGGGACTAGCGGGTTACTTTGCCTACAATGAGCAGTTCTTC.

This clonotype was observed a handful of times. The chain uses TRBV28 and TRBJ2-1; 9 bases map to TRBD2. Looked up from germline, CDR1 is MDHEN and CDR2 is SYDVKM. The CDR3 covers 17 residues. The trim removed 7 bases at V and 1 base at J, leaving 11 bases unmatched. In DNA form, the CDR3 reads TGTGCCAGCACCTCTAGCGGGAACGCCCAGTCCTACAATGAGCAGTTCTTC. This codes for CASTSSGNAQSYNEQFF.

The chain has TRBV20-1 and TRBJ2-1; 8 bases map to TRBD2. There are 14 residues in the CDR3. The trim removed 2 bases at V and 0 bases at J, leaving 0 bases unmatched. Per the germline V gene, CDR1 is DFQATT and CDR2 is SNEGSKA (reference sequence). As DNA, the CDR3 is TGCAGTGCTAGACTAGCGGGCTCCTACAATGAGCAGTTCTTC. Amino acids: CSARLAGSYNEQFF.

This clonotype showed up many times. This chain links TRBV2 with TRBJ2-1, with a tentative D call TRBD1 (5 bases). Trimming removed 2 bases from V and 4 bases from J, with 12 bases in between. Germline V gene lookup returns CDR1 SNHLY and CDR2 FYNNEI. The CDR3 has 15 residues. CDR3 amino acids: CASSENRDSYNEQFF. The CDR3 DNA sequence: TGTGCCAGCAGTGAAAACCGAGACAGTTACAATGAGCAGTTCTTC.

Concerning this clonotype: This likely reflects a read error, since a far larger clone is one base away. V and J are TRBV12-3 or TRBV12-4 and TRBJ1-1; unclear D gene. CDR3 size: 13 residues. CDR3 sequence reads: CASLADLNTGAFF. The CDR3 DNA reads TGTGCCAGCCTAGCCGACCTGAACACTGGAGCTTTCTTT.

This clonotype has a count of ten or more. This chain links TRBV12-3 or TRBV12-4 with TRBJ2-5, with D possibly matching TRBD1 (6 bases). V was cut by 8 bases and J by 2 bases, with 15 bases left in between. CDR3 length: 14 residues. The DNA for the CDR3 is TGTGCCAGCGGACTCCGGGGACATCAAGAGACCCAGTACTTC. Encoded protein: CASGLRGHQETQYF.

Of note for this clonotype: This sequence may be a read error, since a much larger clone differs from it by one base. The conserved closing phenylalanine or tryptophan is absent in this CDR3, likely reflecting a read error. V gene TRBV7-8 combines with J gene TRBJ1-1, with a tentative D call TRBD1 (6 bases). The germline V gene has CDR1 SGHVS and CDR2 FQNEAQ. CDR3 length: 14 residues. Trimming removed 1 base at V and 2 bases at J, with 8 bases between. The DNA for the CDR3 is TGTGCCAGCAGCTTAGACAGGGAAAACACTGAAGCTTTCCTT. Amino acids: CASSLDRENTEAFL.

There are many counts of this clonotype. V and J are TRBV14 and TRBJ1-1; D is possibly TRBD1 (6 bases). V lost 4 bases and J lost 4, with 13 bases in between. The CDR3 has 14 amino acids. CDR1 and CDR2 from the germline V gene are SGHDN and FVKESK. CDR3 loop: CASSPNRVGTEAFF. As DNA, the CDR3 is TGTGCCAGCAGCCCAAACAGGGTTGGCACTGAAGCTTTCTTT.

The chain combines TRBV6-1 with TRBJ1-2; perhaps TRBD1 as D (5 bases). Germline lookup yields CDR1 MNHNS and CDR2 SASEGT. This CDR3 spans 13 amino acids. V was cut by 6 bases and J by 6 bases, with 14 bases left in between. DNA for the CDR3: TGTGCCAGCAGGTCGTCATCGGGGGATGGCTACACCTTC. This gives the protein CASRSSSGDGYTF.

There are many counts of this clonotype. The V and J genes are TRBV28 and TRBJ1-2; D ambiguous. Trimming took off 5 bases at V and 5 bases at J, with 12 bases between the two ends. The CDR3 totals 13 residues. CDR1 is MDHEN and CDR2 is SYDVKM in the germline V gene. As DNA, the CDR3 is TGTGCCAGCAGTCCAACTGACGGGTATGGCTACACCTTC. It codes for CASSPTDGYGYTF.

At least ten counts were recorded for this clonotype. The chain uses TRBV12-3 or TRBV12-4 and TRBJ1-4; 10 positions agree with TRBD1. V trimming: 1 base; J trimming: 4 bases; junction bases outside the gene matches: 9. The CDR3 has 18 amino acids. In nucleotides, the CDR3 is TGTGCCAGCAGTTTAGGCCCGGGACAGGGGATGGGTAATGAAAAACTGTTTTTT. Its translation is CASSLGPGQGMGNEKLFF.

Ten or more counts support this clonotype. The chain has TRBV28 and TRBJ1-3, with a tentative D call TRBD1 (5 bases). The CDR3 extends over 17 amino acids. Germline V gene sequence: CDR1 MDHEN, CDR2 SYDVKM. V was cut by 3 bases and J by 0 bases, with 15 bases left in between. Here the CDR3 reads CASSLGQGRSSGNTIYF. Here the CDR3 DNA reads TGTGCCAGCAGTTTGGGGCAGGGCAGATCCTCTGGAAACACCATATATTTT.

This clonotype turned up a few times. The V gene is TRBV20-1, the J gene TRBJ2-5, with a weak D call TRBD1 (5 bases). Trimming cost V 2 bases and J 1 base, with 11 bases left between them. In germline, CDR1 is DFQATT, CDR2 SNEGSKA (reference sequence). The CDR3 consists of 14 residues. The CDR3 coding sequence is TGCAGTGCTAGAAGGTTCCAGGGCCAAGAGACCCAGTACTTC. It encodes CSARRFQGQETQYF.